The present T cell receptor (beta chain) was sequenced within a study of control samples from healthy donors and cancer patients. Sequenced by immunoSEQ multiplex PCR; TCRdb stores in-frame clones only, minus some. In total, the table holds about 190,000 clones. The germline V gene encodes CDR1 ENHRY and CDR2 SYGVKD. The CDR3 spans 15 residues. Trimming removed 4 bases from V and 0 bases from J, with 11 bases in between. This chain uses TRBV10-3 with TRBJ2-3, with a possible D match to TRBD1 (6 bases). Sequenced input: blood. The clonotype originates from a woman in her 30s in good health. The CDR3: CAISAGVLSTDTQYF. The DNA for the CDR3 is TGTGCCATCAGTGCAGGGGTCCTTAGCACAGATACGCAGTATTTT.